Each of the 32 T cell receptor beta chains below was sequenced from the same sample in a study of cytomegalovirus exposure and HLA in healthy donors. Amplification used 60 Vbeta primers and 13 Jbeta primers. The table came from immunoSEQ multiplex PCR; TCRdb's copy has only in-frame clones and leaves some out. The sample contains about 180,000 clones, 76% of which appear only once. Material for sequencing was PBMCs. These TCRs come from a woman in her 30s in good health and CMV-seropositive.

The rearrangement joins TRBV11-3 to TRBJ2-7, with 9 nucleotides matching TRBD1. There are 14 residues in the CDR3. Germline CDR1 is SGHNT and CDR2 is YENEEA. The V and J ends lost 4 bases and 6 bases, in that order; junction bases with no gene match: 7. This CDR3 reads CASSSWGQGTEQYF. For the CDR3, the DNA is TGTGCCAGCAGCTCCTGGGGACAGGGTACCGAGCAGTACTTC. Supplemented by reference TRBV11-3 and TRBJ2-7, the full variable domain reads EAGVVQSPRYKIIEKKQPVAFWCNPISGHNTLYWYLQNLGQGPELLIRYENEEAVDDSQLPKDRFSAERLKGVDSTLKIQPAELGDSAVYLCASSSWGQGTEQYFGPGTRLTVT.

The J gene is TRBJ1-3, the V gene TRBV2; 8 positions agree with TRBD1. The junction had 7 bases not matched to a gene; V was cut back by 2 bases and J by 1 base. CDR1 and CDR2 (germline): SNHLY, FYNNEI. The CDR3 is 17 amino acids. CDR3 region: CASSERGQVFSGNTIYF. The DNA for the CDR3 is TGTGCCAGCAGTGAAAGGGGACAGGTCTTTTCTGGAAACACCATATATTTT. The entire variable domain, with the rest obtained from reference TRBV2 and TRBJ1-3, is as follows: EPEVTQTPSHQVTQMGQEVILRCVPISNHLYFYWYRQILGQKVEFLVSFYNNEISEKSEIFDDQFSVERPDGSNFTLKIRSTKLEDSAMYFCASSERGQVFSGNTIYFGEGSWLTVV.

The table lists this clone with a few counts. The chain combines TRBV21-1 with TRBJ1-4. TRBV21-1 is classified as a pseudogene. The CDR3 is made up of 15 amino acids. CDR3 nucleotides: TGTGCCAGCACAAAGCGGCCAGGTAGTGATGAAAAACTGTTTTTT. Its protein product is CASTKRPGSDEKLFF.

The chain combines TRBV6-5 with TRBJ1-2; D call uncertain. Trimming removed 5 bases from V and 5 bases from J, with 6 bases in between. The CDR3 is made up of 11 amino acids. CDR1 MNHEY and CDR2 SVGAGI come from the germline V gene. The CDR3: CASSGLYGYTF. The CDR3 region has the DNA TGTGCCAGCAGTGGCTTGTATGGCTACACCTTC.

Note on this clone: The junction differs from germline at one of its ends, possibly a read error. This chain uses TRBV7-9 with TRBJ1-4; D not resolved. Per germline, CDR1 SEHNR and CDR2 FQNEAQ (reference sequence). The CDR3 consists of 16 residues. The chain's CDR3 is CSSSFTEDATNEKLFF. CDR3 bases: TGTTCCAGCAGCTTCACGGAGGATGCAACTAATGAAAAACTGTTTTTT.

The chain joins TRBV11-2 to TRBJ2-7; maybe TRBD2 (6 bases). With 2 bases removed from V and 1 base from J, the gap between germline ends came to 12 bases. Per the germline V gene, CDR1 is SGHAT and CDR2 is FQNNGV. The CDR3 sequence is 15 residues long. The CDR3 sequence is CASSLSFGGSYEQYF. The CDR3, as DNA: TGTGCCAGCAGCTTATCATTCGGGGGTTCCTACGAGCAGTACTTC.

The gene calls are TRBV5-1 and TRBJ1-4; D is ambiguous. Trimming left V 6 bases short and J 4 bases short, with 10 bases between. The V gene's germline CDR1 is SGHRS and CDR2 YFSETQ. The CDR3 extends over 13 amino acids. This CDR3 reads CASTDGLNEKLFF. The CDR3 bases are TGCGCCAGCACGGACGGACTTAATGAAAAACTGTTTTTT.

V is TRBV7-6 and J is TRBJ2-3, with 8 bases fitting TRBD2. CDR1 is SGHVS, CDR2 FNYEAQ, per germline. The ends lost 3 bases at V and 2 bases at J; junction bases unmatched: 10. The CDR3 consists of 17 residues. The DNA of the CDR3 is TGTGCCAGCAGCTTCTCCGGCCCGGGGGGGCACACAGATACGCAGTATTTT. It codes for CASSFSGPGGHTDTQYF.

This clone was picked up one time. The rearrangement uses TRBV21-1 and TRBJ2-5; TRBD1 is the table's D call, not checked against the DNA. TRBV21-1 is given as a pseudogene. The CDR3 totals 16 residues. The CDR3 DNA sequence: TGTGCCAGCAGCAAAGAGCAGGGCCCCCCACAAGAGACCCAGTACTTC. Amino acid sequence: CASSKEQGPPQETQYF.

CDR3 residues: CASSWRGDVSYEQYF. CDR3 bases: TGTGCCAGCAGTTGGAGGGGAGACGTTTCCTACGAGCAGTACTTC. This chain connects TRBV28 to TRBJ2-7; D possibly corresponds to TRBD2 (6 bases). Trimming took 4 bases from V and 1 from J, leaving 14 bases between them. This CDR3 has 15 residues. From germline, CDR1 is MDHEN and CDR2 SYDVKM.

As DNA, the CDR3 is TGTGCCAGCCGTGCTACCAACTATGGCTACACCTTC. Encoded protein: CASRATNYGYTF. The chain uses TRBV4-2 and TRBJ1-2, with unresolved D. The CDR3 totals 12 residues. In germline, CDR1 is LGHNA, CDR2 YNFKEQ. The ends were cut back, 8 bases at V and 2 bases at J, with 9 bases in the middle.

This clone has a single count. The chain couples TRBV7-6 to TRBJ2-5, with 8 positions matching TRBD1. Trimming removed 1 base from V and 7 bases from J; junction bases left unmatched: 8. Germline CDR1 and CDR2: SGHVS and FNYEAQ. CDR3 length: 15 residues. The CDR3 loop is CASSLGTGSYGTQYF. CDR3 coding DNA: TGTGCCAGCAGCTTAGGGACAGGGTCATATGGGACCCAGTACTTC.

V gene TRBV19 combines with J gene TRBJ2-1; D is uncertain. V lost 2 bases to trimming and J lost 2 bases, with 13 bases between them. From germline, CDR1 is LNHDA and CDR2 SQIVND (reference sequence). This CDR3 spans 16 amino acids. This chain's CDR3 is CASSIMLAPTYNEQFF. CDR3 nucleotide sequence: TGTGCCAGTAGTATAATGCTTGCGCCGACCTACAATGAGCAGTTCTTC. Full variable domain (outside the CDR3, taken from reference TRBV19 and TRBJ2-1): DGGITQSPKYLFRKEGQNVTLSCEQNLNHDAMYWYRQDPGQGLRLIYYSQIVNDFQKGDIAEGYSVSREKKESFPLTVTSAQKNPTAFYLCASSIMLAPTYNEQFFGPGTRLTVL.

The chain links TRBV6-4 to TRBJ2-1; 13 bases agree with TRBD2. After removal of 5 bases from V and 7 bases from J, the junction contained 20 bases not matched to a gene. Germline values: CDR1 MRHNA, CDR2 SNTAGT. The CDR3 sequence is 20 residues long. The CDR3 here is CASSRSGTSGASSRVNEQFF. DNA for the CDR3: TGTGCCAGCAGTCGATCCGGGACTAGCGGGGCCTCCTCCCGGGTTAATGAGCAGTTCTTC.

CDR3 sequence: CASSLTAYEQYF. CDR3 in DNA: TGTGCCAGCAGTCTAACAGCCTACGAGCAGTACTTC. The chain is built from TRBV6-6 and TRBJ2-7; D gene ambiguous. The CDR3 spans 12 residues. Trimming stripped 5 bases from V and 2 bases from J, with 7 bases between. Per germline, CDR1 MNHNY and CDR2 SVGAGI (reference sequence).

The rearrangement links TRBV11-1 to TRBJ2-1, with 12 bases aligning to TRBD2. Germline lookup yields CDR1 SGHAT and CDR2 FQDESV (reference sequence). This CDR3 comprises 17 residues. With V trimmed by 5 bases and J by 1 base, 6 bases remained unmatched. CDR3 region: CASSVRGTSGSYNEQFF. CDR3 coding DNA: TGTGCCAGCAGCGTTCGCGGGACTAGCGGGTCCTACAATGAGCAGTTCTTC.

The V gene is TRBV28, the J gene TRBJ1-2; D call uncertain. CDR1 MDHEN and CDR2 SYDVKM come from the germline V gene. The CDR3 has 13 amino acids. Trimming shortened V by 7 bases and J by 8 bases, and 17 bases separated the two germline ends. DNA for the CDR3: TGTGCCAGCACCCGGTTGGGTTTGGGCGGCTACACCTTC. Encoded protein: CASTRLGLGGYTF.

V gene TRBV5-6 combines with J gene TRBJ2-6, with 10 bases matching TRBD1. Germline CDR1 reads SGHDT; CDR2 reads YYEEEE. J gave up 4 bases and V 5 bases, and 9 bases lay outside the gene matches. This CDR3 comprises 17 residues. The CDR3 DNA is TGTGCCAGCAGGAAGACAGGGGGCGCCCCCGGGGCCAACGTCCTGACTTTC. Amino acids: CASRKTGGAPGANVLTF.

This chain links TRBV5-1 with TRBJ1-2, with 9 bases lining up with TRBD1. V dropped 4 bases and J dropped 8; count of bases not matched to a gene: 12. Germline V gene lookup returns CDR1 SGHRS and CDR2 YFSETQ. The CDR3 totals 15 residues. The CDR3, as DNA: TGCGCCAGCAGCACCTCTCCGGGACAGGGAAGAGGCTACACCTTC. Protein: CASSTSPGQGRGYTF.

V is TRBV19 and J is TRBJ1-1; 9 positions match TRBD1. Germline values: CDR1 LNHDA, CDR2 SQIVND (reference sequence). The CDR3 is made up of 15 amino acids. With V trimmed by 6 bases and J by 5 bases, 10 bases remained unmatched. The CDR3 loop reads CASRTQGAGSTEAFF. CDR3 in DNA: TGTGCCAGTAGAACACAGGGGGCGGGGAGTACTGAAGCTTTCTTT.

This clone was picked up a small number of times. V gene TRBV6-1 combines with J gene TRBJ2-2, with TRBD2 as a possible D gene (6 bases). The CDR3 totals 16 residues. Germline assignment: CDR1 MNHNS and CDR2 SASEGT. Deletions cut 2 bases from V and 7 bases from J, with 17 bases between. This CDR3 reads CASSEIPSGFGGELFF. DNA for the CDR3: TGTGCCAGCAGTGAAATCCCGAGCGGGTTCGGCGGGGAGCTGTTTTTT.

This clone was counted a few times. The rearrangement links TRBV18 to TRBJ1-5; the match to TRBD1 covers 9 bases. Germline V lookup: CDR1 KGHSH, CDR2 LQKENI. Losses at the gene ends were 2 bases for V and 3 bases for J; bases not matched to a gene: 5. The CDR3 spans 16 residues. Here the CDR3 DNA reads TGTGCCAGCTCACCAGACAGGGGGAGTACCAATCAGCCCCAGCATTTT. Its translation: CASSPDRGSTNQPQHF. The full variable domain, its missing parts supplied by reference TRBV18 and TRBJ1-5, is NAGVMQNPRHLVRRRGQEARLRCSPMKGHSHVYWYRQLPEEGLKFMVYLQKENIIDESGMPKERFSAEFPKEGPSILRIQQVVRGDSAAYFCASSPDRGSTNQPQHFGDGTRLSIL.

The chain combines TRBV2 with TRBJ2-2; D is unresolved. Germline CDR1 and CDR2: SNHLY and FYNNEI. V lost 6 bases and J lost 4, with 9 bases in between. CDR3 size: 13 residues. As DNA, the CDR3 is TGTGCCAGCAGGTACACCGTCACCGGGGAGCTGTTTTTT. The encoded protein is CASRYTVTGELFF.

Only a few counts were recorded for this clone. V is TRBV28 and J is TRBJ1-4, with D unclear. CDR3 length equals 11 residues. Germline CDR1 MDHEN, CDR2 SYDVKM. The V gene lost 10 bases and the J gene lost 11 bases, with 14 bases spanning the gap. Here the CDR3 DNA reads TGTGCCATCCACTCCGCGGGGAAACTGTTTTTT. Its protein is CAIHSAGKLFF.

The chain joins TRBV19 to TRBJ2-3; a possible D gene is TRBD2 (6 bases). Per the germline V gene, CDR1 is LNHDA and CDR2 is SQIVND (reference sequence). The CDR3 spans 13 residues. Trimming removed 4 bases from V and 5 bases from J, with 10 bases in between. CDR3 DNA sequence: TGTGCCAGTAGTAAGGAGGGAGGAGATACGCAGTATTTT. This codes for CASSKEGGDTQYF. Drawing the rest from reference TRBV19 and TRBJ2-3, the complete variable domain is DGGITQSPKYLFRKEGQNVTLSCEQNLNHDAMYWYRQDPGQGLRLIYYSQIVNDFQKGDIAEGYSVSREKKESFPLTVTSAQKNPTAFYLCASSKEGGDTQYFGPGTRLTVL.

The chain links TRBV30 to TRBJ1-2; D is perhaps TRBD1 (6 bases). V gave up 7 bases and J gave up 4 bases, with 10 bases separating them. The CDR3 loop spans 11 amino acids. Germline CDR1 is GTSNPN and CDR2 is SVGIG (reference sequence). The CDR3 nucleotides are TGTGCCTCCGACAGGAGCTATGGCTACACCTTC. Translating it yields CASDRSYGYTF.

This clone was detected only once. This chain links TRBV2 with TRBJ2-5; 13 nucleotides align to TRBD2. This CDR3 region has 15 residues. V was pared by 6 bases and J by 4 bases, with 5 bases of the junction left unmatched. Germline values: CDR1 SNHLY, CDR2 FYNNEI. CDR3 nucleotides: TGTGCCAGCAGCTTTACTAGCGGGGGGGTAGAGACCCAGTACTTC. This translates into CASSFTSGGVETQYF.

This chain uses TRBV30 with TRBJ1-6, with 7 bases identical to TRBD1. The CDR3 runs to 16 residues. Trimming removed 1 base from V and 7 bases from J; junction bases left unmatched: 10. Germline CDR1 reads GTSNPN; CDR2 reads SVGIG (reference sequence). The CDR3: CAWSGQGPGGNSPLHF. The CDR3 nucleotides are TGTGCCTGGAGTGGACAGGGCCCGGGGGGGAATTCACCCCTCCACTTT.

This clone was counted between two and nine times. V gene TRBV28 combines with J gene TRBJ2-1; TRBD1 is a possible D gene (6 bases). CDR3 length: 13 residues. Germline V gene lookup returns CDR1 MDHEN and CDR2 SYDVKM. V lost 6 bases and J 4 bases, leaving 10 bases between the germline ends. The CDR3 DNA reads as TGTGCCAGCAGACCCGACAGGTACAATGAGCAGTTCTTC. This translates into CASRPDRYNEQFF.

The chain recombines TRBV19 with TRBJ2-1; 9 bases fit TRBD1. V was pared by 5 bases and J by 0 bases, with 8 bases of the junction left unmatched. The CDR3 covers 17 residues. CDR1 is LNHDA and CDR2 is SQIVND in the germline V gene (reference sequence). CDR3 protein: CASSFRTGDISYNEQFF. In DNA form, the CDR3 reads TGTGCCAGTAGTTTCCGGACAGGGGATATCTCCTACAATGAGCAGTTCTTC.

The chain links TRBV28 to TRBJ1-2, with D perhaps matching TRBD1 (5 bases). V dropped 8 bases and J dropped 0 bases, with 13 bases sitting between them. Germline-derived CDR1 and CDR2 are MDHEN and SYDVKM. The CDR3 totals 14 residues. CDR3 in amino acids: CASAGSVTNYGYTF. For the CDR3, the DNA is TGTGCCAGCGCAGGGTCGGTGACTAACTATGGCTACACCTTC.

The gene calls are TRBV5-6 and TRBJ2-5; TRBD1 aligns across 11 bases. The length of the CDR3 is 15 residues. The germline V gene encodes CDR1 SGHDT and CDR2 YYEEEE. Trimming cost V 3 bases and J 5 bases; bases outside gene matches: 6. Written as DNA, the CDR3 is TGTGCCAGCAGCTACGTGGACAGGGGGCTGGAGACCCAGTACTTC. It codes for CASSYVDRGLETQYF.